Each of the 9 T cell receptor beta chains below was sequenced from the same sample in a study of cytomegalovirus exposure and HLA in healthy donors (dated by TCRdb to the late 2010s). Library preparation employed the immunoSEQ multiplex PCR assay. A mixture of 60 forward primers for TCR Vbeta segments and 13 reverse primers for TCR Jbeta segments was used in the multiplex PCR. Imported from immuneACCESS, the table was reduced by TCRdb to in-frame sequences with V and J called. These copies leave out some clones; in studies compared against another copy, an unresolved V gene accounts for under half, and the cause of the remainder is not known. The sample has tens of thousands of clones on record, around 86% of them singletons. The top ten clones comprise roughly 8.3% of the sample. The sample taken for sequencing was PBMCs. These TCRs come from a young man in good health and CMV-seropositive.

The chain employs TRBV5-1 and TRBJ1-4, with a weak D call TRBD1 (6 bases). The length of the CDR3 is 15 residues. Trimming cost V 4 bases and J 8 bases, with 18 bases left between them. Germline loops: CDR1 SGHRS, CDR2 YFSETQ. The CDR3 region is CASSLGNRADEKLFF. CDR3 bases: TGCGCCAGCAGCCTCGGTAACAGGGCAGACGAAAAACTGTTTTTT.

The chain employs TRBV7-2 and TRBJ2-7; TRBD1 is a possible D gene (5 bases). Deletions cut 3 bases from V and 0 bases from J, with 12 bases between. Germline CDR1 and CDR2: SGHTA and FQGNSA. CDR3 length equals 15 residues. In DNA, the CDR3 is TGTGCCAGCAGCTTCGGGCAGGGAACCTCCTACGAGCAGTACTTC. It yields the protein CASSFGQGTSYEQYF.

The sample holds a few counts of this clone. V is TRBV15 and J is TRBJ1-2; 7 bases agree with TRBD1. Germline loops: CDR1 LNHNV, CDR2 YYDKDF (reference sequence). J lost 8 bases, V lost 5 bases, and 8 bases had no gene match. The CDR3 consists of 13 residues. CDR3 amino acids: CATSSRTGQGYTF. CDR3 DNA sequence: TGTGCCACCAGCTCTCGGACAGGACAGGGCTACACCTTC.

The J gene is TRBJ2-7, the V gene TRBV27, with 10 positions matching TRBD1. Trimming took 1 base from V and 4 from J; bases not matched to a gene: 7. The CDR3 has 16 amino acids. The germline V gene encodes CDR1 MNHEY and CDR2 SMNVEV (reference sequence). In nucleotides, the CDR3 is TGTGCCAGCAGTTTATTGCCCCGACAGGGGGCGTACGAGCAGTACTTC. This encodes CASSLLPRQGAYEQYF.

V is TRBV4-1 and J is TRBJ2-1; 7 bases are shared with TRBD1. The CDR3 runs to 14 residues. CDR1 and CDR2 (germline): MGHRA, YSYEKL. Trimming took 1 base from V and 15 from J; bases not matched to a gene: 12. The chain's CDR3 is CASSQGGGRGQRFF. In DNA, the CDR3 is TGCGCCAGCAGCCAAGGAGGGGGAAGGGGACAGCGGTTCTTC.

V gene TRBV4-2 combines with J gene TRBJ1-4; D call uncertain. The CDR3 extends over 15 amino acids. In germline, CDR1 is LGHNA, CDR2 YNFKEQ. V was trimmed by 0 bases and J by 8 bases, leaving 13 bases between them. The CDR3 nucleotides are TGTGCCAGCAGCCAAGATTCCTTCCTCCGGGAAAAACTGTTTTTT. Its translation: CASSQDSFLREKLFF.

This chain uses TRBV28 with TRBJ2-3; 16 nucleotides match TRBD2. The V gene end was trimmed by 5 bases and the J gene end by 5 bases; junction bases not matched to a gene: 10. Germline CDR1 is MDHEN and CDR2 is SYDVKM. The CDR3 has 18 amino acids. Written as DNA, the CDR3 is TGTGCCAGCAGTGCCGCGGGACTAGCGGGAGGGGTAGGAGATACGCAGTATTTT. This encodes CASSAAGLAGGVGDTQYF.

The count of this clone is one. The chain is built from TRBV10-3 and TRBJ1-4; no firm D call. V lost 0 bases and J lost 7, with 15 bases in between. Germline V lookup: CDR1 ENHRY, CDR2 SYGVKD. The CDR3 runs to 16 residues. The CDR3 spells CAISESLQSDIEKLFF. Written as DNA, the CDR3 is TGTGCCATCAGTGAGTCGTTACAGAGTGATATTGAAAAACTGTTTTTT.

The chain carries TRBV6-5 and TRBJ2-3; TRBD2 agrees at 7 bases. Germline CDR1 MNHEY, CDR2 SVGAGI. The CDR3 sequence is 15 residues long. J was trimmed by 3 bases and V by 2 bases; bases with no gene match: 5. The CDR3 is CASSYGGGSTDTQYF. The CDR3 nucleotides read TGTGCCAGCAGTTACGGCGGCGGGAGTACAGATACGCAGTATTTT.